This T cell receptor beta chain was observed in a study of regulatory T cells in long-lasting Graves disease. Construction of the TCR beta libraries employed iRepertoire HTBI primers in conjunction with Arm-PCR of CDR3 regions. TCRdb reprocessed the multiplex PCR reads with MiXCR, giving one entry per CDR3 protein. The sample consists of around 400,000 distinct CDR3 sequences, around 22% of them appearing once. This clonotype has at least ten counts. Its specificity is unknown. Time point here: persistent/refractory GD, antithyroid drugs over 5 years with positive TRAb. After RNA was extracted from PBMCs, the TCR library was made from it. From germline, CDR1 is SQVTM and CDR2 ANQGSEA. The CDR3 runs 17 residues. The J segment lost 0 bases and the V segment lost 7 bases, leaving 15 bases of the junction unmatched. Findings and caveats of the study: Investigators studied peripheral blood only, not thyroid tissue. Segments TRBV28, TRBJ1-2 and TRBJ2-5 showed preferential usage in persistent disease. Graves' patients with persistent disease showed TCR diversity lower than patients newly diagnosed.

The receptor comes from a female donor with Graves disease. Source: peripheral blood mononuclear cells (PBMCs), taken when the disease was refractory, from a patient treated with antithyroid drugs. This rearrangement joins TRBV29-1 to TRBJ1-1; the match to TRBD1 covers 9 bases. The CDR3 loop is CSGTVRTGEGMNTEAFF. The DNA of the CDR3 is TGCAGCGGTACGGTGCGGACAGGGGAGGGGATGAACACTGAAGCTTTCTTT.